Listed below are T cell receptor beta chains from one sample, sequenced in a study of blood T cells in healthy people across ages. MiXCR was run by TCRdb on the 5' RACE reads, yielding one entry per CDR3 protein. Among about 1.8 million distinct CDR3 sequences listed, about 50% were seen once. Sequenced input: blood. These receptors were taken from a woman aged 40 to 50 in good health. The conserved cysteine and the conserved F or W are not part of the CDR3 here. Clone sizes are given selectively: once, few, many, or a class where the clone is expanded.

CDR3 protein: AISETGSNSPLH
V gene: TRBV10-3
J gene: TRBJ1-6
clone size: -

CDR3 protein: ASSLERDRVDEQY
V gene: TRBV5-1
J gene: -
clone size: -

CDR3 protein: ASRRTSGGNEQF
V gene: TRBV4-3
J gene: TRBJ2-1
clone size: few

CDR3 protein: ASSVVLVVDTQY
V gene: TRBV11-2
J gene: TRBJ2-3
clone size: -

CDR3 protein: SVALGTVNSPLH
V gene: TRBV29-1
J gene: TRBJ1-6
clone size: -

CDR3 protein: ASSFLQNTEAF
V gene: TRBV7-2
J gene: TRBJ1-1
clone size: -

CDR3 protein: SVVLEGQF
V gene: TRBV29-1
J gene: TRBJ2-1
clone size: -

CDR3 protein: SAPTGSETQY
V gene: TRBV20-1
J gene: TRBJ2-5
clone size: few

CDR3 protein: ASSPRQGDYNEQF
V gene: TRBV27
J gene: TRBJ2-1
clone size: -

CDR3 protein: AIGGLETQY
V gene: TRBV10-3
J gene: TRBJ2-5
clone size: few

CDR3 protein: ASSLGGQGWRNEQF
V gene: TRBV7-9
J gene: TRBJ2-1
clone size: few

CDR3 protein: ASSLRGRGSSGANVLT
V gene: TRBV5-6
J gene: TRBJ2-6
clone size: -

CDR3 protein: SARDLRIHTEAF
V gene: TRBV20-1
J gene: TRBJ1-1
clone size: -

CDR3 protein: SARDEVGREETQY
V gene: TRBV20-1
J gene: TRBJ2-5
clone size: -

CDR3 protein: ASSAERLQETQY
V gene: TRBV7-2
J gene: TRBJ2-5
clone size: many

CDR3 protein: ASSPRTGHITDTQY
V gene: TRBV9
J gene: TRBJ2-3
clone size: -

CDR3 protein: ASSQRTVSSPLH
V gene: TRBV28
J gene: TRBJ1-6
clone size: -

CDR3 protein: ASSIYRNEKLF
V gene: TRBV27
J gene: TRBJ1-4
clone size: few

CDR3 protein: ASSDSTSTRTEDGYT
V gene: TRBV9
J gene: TRBJ1-2
clone size: -

CDR3 protein: ASSYQGQSYNEQF
V gene: TRBV6-2/TRBV6-3
J gene: TRBJ2-1
clone size: -

CDR3 protein: ATSRVVRSYEQY
V gene: TRBV15
J gene: TRBJ2-7
clone size: few

CDR3 protein: SARAKPYEQY
V gene: TRBV20-1
J gene: TRBJ2-7
clone size: few

CDR3 protein: ASSYSMGVSHHEQY
V gene: TRBV6-5
J gene: TRBJ2-7
clone size: -

CDR3 protein: SARGPGQVGDTQY
V gene: TRBV20-1
J gene: TRBJ2-3
clone size: -

CDR3 protein: ASSLWGDTVNYGYT
V gene: TRBV28
J gene: TRBJ1-2
clone size: few

CDR3 protein: ASNGGFGEQF
V gene: TRBV2
J gene: TRBJ2-1
clone size: -

CDR3 protein: SASPMRDEQF
V gene: TRBV20-1
J gene: TRBJ2-1
clone size: once

CDR3 protein: AISESGPSQY
V gene: TRBV10-3
J gene: TRBJ2-3
clone size: -

CDR3 protein: SSGTSGRGGEQY
V gene: TRBV29-1
J gene: TRBJ2-5
clone size: -

CDR3 protein: ATSRDRLGYT
V gene: TRBV15
J gene: TRBJ1-2
clone size: few

CDR3 protein: SASSSGGTYEQY
V gene: TRBV20-1
J gene: TRBJ2-7
clone size: few

CDR3 protein: ASSAGGIYGYT
V gene: TRBV11-2
J gene: TRBJ1-2
clone size: few

CDR3 protein: ASSFPLEQY
V gene: TRBV7-9
J gene: TRBJ2-7
clone size: -

CDR3 protein: ASSRLAGGGNEQF
V gene: TRBV4-3
J gene: TRBJ2-1
clone size: -

CDR3 protein: SARKGLRRETQY
V gene: TRBV20-1
J gene: TRBJ2-5
clone size: few

CDR3 protein: ASSSPRGQGDNYGYT
V gene: TRBV28
J gene: TRBJ1-2
clone size: -

CDR3 protein: ASSITGSEQF
V gene: TRBV9
J gene: TRBJ2-1
clone size: -

CDR3 protein: ASSYSSTGEETQY
V gene: TRBV6-5
J gene: TRBJ2-5
clone size: -

CDR3 protein: SAKKTQGYT
V gene: TRBV20-1
J gene: TRBJ1-2
clone size: -

CDR3 protein: ASSPGTVGRETQY
V gene: TRBV28
J gene: TRBJ2-5
clone size: -

CDR3 protein: SVRTGGLGVDTQY
V gene: TRBV29-1
J gene: TRBJ2-3
clone size: -

CDR3 protein: ASSLRRSSYNEQF
V gene: TRBV28
J gene: TRBJ2-1
clone size: -

CDR3 protein: ASSPTSGGTDAQY
V gene: TRBV4-3
J gene: TRBJ2-3
clone size: -

CDR3 protein: SARTEQGRPPIYGYT
V gene: TRBV20-1
J gene: TRBJ1-2
clone size: -

CDR3 protein: SATRTSGVDTQY
V gene: TRBV20-1
J gene: TRBJ2-3
clone size: -

CDR3 protein: ASRKGGGLYNEQF
V gene: TRBV19
J gene: TRBJ2-1
clone size: -

CDR3 protein: SARDATGYNPPLH
V gene: TRBV20-1
J gene: TRBJ1-6
clone size: -

CDR3 protein: ATSDPSTGQETQY
V gene: TRBV24-1
J gene: TRBJ2-5
clone size: few

CDR3 protein: ASTFPGQGASSSYEQY
V gene: TRBV28
J gene: TRBJ2-7
clone size: -

CDR3 protein: ATWAGQGYNEQF
V gene: TRBV6-2/TRBV6-3
J gene: TRBJ2-1
clone size: -

CDR3 protein: ASSGTVIYGYT
V gene: TRBV12-3/TRBV12-4
J gene: TRBJ1-2
clone size: few

CDR3 protein: ASTFTQSSYNEQF
V gene: TRBV7-2
J gene: TRBJ2-1
clone size: -

CDR3 protein: ASSLAGTDNSPLH
V gene: TRBV7-2
J gene: TRBJ1-6
clone size: few